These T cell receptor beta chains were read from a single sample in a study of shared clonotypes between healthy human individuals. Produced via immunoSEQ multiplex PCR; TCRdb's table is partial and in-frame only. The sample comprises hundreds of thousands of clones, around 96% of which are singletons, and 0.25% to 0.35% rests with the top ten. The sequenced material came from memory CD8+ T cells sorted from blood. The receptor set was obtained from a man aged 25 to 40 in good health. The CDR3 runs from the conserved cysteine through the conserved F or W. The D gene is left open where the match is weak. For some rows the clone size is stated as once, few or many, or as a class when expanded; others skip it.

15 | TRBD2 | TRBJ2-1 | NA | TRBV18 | TGTGCCAGCTCACCAGTTGGGACTAGCTTCAATGAGCAGTTCTTC | CASSPVGTSFNEQFF
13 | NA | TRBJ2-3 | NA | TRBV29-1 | TGCAGCTTCTCGAGGACTGGGGCAGATACGCAGTATTTT | CSFSRTGADTQYF
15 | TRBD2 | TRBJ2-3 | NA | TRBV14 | TGTGCCAGCAGCCTCGGGACTAGGATACGGAATACGCAGTATTTT | CASSLGTRIRNTQYF
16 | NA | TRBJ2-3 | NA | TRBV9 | TGTGCCAGCAGCACCAGTAGCGGTTACAGCACAGATACGCAGTATTTT | CASSTSSGYSTDTQYF
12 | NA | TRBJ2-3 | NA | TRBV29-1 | TGCAGCGTTGAAAAAGGAGGAGATACGCAGTATTTT | CSVEKGGDTQYF
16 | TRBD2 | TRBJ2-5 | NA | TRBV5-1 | TGCGCCAGCAGCTTGGCAGCTAGCGGGAGGGCCGAGACCCAGTACTTC | CASSLAASGRAETQYF
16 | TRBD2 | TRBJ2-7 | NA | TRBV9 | TGTGCCAGCAGCGTAGGAATAGCGGGAGTTAGCTACGAGCAGTACTTC | CASSVGIAGVSYEQYF
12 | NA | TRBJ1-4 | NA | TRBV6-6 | TGTGCCAGCTTCCGGCATAATGAAAAACTGTTTTTT | CASFRHNEKLFF
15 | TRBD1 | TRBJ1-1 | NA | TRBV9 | TGTGCCAGCAGTCTCTATGGACAGGGTAACACTGAAGCTTTCTTT | CASSLYGQGNTEAFF
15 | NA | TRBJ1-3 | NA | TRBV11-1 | TGTGCCAGCAGCCCAAACGGGACTCAAGGAAACACCATATATTTT | CASSPNGTQGNTIYF
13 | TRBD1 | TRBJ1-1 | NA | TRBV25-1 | TGTGCCAGTGTAGGACAGGCGAACACTGAAGCTTTCTTT | CASVGQANTEAFF
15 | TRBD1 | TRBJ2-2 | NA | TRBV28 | TGTGCCAGCAGCTACGGGACAGGGCTGGCCGGGGAGCTGTTTTTT | CASSYGTGLAGELFF
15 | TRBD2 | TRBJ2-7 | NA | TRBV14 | TGTGCCAGCAGCCTCGGGACTAGCGGGACCTACGAGCAGTACTTC | CASSLGTSGTYEQYF
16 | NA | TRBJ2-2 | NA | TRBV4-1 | TGCGCCAGCAGCCTTACGGGGCTAGCCTTCACCGGGGAGCTGTTTTTT | CASSLTGLAFTGELFF
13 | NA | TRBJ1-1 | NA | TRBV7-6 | TGTGCCAGCTCCGAGCAGAGTAACACTGAAGCTTTCTTT | CASSEQSNTEAFF
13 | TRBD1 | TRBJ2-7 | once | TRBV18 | TGTGCCAGCTCACCACCGACAGGGGGCGAGCAGTACTTC | CASSPPTGGEQYF
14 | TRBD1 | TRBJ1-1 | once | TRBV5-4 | TGTGCCAGCAGAGACAGGGGACAGAACACTGAAGCTTTCTTT | CASRDRGQNTEAFF
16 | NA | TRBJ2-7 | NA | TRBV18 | TGTGCCAGCTCAGCCTTACAGGGAGAGCTTTCCTACGAGCAGTACTTC | CASSALQGELSYEQYF
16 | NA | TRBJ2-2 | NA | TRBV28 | TGTGCCAGCAGCATCACAGGAGTTGGGGGTACCGGGGAGCTGTTTTTT | CASSITGVGGTGELFF
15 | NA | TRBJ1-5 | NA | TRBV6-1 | TGTGCCAGCAGTGGAAGGGAGAGGGACAATCAGCCCCAGCATTTT | CASSGRERDNQPQHF
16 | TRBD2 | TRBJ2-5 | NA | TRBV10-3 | TGTGCCATCAGTGAGCATCTAGCGGGAGAGTCGCAGACCCAGTACTTC | CAISEHLAGESQTQYF
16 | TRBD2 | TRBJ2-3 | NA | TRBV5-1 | TGCGCCAGTGGTGACGGGGGGTCTCTTAGCACAGATACGCAGTATTTT | CASGDGGSLSTDTQYF
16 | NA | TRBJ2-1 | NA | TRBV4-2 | TGTGCCAGCAGCCAAGAGGCTCGGGGCCCCTACAATGAGCAGTTCTTC | CASSQEARGPYNEQFF
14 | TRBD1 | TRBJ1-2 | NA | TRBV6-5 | TGTGCCAGCAGTTACAACAGGGGAGGCTATGGCTACACCTTC | CASSYNRGGYGYTF
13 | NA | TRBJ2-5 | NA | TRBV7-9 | TGTGCCAGCAGCTTTGTGGGGCACGAGACCCAGTACTTC | CASSFVGHETQYF
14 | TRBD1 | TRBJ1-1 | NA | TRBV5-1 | TGCGCCAGCAGCCCCCACCCGGACAGGGATGAAGCTTTCTTT | CASSPHPDRDEAFF
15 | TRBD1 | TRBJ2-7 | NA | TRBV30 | TGTGCCTGGAGTGCCGGGACAGGGGGCTTTTACGAGCAGTACTTC | CAWSAGTGGFYEQYF
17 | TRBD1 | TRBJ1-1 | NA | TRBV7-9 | TGTGCCAGCTTTCCCCAGACAGGGGAGAATCTGAACACTGAAGCTTTCTTT | CASFPQTGENLNTEAFF
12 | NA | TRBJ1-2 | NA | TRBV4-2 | TGTGCCAGCAGCCAAGGACACTATGGCTACACCTTC | CASSQGHYGYTF
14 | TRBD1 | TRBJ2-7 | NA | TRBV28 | TGTGCCAGCAGTTTATCACAGGGGGCTTACGAGCAGTACTTC | CASSLSQGAYEQYF
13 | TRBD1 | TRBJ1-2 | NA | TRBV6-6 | TGTGCCAGCAGTTACACGACAGGGGATGGCTACACCTTC | CASSYTTGDGYTF
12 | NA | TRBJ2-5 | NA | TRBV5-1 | TGCGCCAGCAGCTCCGTGGGGGAGACCCAGTACTTC | CASSSVGETQYF
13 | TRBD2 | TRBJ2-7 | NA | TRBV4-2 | TGTGCCAGCAGCTATAGACTAGCTCACGAGCAGTACTTC | CASSYRLAHEQYF
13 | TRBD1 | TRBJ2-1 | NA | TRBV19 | TGTGCCAGTAGTAGGGACAGGTACAATGAGCAGTTCTTC | CASSRDRYNEQFF
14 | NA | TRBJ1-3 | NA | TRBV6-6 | TGTGCCAGTGGGGGGGGTCTCTCTGGAAACACCATATATTTT | CASGGGLSGNTIYF
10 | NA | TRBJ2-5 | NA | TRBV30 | TGTGCCTGGAAGAAGGAGACCCAGTACTTC | CAWKKETQYF
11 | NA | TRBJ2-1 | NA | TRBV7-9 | TGTGCCAGCAGCTCAGGGAATGAGCAGTTCTTC | CASSSGNEQFF
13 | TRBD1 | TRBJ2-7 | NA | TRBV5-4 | TGTGCCAGCAGCTACGGGACAGGGGGCGAGCAGTACTTC | CASSYGTGGEQYF
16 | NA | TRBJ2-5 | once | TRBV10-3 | TGTGCCATCAGTGAGAGTTTTTCGAGGGTAGGGGAGACCCAGTACTTC | CAISESFSRVGETQYF
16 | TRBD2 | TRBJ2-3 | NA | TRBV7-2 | TGTGCCAGCAGCTTAGTTTCTAGCGGGAGCACAGATACGCAGTATTTT | CASSLVSSGSTDTQYF
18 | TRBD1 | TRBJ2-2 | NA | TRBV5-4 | TGTGCCAGCAGCCCGGTGGGACAGGGGGCCCCGAACACCGGGGAGCTGTTTTTT | CASSPVGQGAPNTGELFF
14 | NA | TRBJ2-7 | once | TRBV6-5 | TGTGCCAGCAGGTCACTAGCAGCTCCCTACGAGCAGTACTTC | CASRSLAAPYEQYF
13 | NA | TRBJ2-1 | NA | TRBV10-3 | TGTGCCATCAGTGAGTCCGTATACAATGAGCAGTTCTTC | CAISESVYNEQFF
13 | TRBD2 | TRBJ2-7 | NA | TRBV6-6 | TGTGCCAGCAGTAGCGGGAGGGCCTACGAGCAGTACTTC | CASSSGRAYEQYF
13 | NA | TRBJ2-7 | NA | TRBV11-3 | TGTGCCAGCAGCCCACACAGGTCCTACGAGCAGTACTTC | CASSPHRSYEQYF
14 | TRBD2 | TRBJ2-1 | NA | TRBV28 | TGTGCCATCCTAAGCGGGAGCTCCTACAATGAGCAGTTCTTC | CAILSGSSYNEQFF
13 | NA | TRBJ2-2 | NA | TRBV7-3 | TGTGCCAGCAGCTTATATACCGGATCTGAGCTGTTTTTT | CASSLYTGSELFF
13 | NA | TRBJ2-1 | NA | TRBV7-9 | TGTGCCAGCACGAACTTCCTGGACAATGAGCAGTTCTTC | CASTNFLDNEQFF
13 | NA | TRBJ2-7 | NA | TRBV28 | TGTGCCAGCAGTGTAATTTCGGCCTACGAGCAGTACTTC | CASSVISAYEQYF
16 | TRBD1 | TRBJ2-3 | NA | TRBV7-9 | TGTGCCAGCAGCTTAGACCGGGACAGTCTCACAGATACGCAGTATTTT | CASSLDRDSLTDTQYF
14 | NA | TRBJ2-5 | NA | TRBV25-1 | TGTGCCAGCAGTGAAGGGGGCGCGGGTGAGACCCAGTACTTC | CASSEGGAGETQYF
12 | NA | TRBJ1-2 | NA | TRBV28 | TGTGCCAGCAGTGTGAGTCGGGGAGGCTACACCTTC | CASSVSRGGYTF